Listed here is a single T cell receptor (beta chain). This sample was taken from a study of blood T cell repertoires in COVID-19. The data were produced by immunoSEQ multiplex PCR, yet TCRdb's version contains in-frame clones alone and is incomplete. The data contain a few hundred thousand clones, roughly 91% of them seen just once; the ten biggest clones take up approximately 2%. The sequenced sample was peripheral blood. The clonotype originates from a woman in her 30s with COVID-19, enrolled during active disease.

The CDR3 reads CASSYSGAGANVLTF. In DNA form, the CDR3 reads TGTGCCAGCAGTTACAGCGGGGCTGGGGCCAACGTCCTGACTTTC. V is TRBV6-5 and J is TRBJ2-6, with 7 bases lining up with TRBD2. V was pared by 2 bases and J by 2 bases, with 0 bases of the junction left unmatched. Germline V CDR1 and CDR2: MNHEY, SVGAGI. This CDR3 is built from 15 residues.